The present T cell receptor beta chain was sequenced within a study of shared clonotypes between healthy human individuals. The wider study: Participating donors consisted of two women and a few men aged 18 to 49.

Naive CD8 cells comprised CD45RO-negative, CCR7-positively selected cells, excluding terminally differentiated effector memory CD45RA+ cells. The V gene's germline CDR1 is MGHRA and CDR2 YSYEKL. The CDR3 runs 14 residues. Trimming pared 4 bases from V and 0 bases from J, leaving 7 bases between. For this clone: Antigen specificity is unknown.

Points from the study as a whole: Across subsets, estimated richness was generally greater for naive than for memory populations.

Profiled with immunoSEQ multiplex PCR; TCRdb holds only in-frame clones, not every one. Of about 590,000 clones listed, over 95% are singletons. This chain uses TRBV4-1 with TRBJ2-1; no definite D call. This clonotype was sampled from a woman in her twenties or thirties in good health. The specimen was naive CD8+ T cells sorted from blood. The CDR3 DNA follows: TGCGCCAGCAGCCCAACGAGCTCCTACAATGAGCAGTTCTTC. Residues: CASSPTSSYNEQFF.